Each of the 22 T cell receptor beta chains below was sequenced from the same sample in a study of control samples from healthy donors and cancer patients. Profiled with immunoSEQ multiplex PCR; TCRdb holds only in-frame clones, not every one. Of some 120,000 clones listed, about 93% are singletons. Sequencing used PBMCs. These receptors were collected from a man over 45 with head and neck cancer.

The rearrangement links TRBV4-3 to TRBJ2-7, with D maybe TRBD1 (6 bases). The CDR3 spans 14 residues. V lost 1 base to trimming and J lost 4 bases, with 11 bases between them. CDR1 and CDR2 from the germline V gene are LGHNA and YSLEER. The CDR3 here is CASSQGSGDYEQYF. DNA for the CDR3: TGCGCCAGCAGCCAAGGGTCAGGGGATTACGAGCAGTACTTC.

The chain joins TRBV5-4 to TRBJ2-7; the D call may be TRBD1 or TRBD2 (5 bases each). CDR3 length equals 14 residues. Trimming cost V 4 bases and J 5 bases, with 16 bases left between them. Germline V gives CDR1 SGHNT, CDR2 YYREEE (reference sequence). CDR3 region: CASSNRDLFHEQYF. The CDR3 DNA reads as TGTGCCAGCAGCAACCGGGACCTTTTTCACGAGCAGTACTTC.

The chain recombines TRBV27 with TRBJ2-7; TRBD1 is a possible D gene (6 bases). The CDR3 length is 15 residues. V dropped 5 bases and J dropped 2 bases, with 16 bases sitting between them. Germline assignment: CDR1 MNHEY and CDR2 SMNVEV (reference sequence). The CDR3 here is CASSTLDRFPYEQYF. CDR3 DNA sequence: TGTGCCAGCAGTACCCTAGACAGGTTCCCCTACGAGCAGTACTTC.

Here the CDR3 reads CASSQYESREQYF. As DNA, the CDR3 is TGTGCCAGCTCACAATACGAATCAAGGGAGCAGTACTTC. This chain connects TRBV18 to TRBJ2-7; D remains unclear. V was cut by 4 bases and J by 7 bases, with 14 bases left in between. The germline CDR1 and CDR2 sequences are KGHSH and LQKENI. The CDR3 length is 13 residues.

This clone was seen only a few times. The V call is TRBV18, the J call TRBJ2-2; TRBD2 matches 13 bases. Trimming cost V 6 bases and J 2 bases; bases outside gene matches: 6. This CDR3 spans 17 amino acids. Germline CDR1 is KGHSH and CDR2 is LQKENI. CDR3 in amino acids: CASSRLAGGPNTGELFF. The CDR3 DNA reads as TGTGCCAGCTCGCGACTAGCGGGGGGCCCCAACACCGGGGAGCTGTTTTTT.

The chain couples TRBV6-6 to TRBJ1-1; D remains unclear. V lost 1 base to trimming and J lost 1 base, with 4 bases between them. The germline CDR1 and CDR2 sequences are MNHNY and SVGAGI (reference sequence). The CDR3 is 13 amino acids. The CDR3 DNA sequence: TGTGCCAGCAGTTACTGGGGGAACACTGAAGCTTTCTTT. Residues: CASSYWGNTEAFF.

V gene TRBV18 combines with J gene TRBJ2-1, with 10 bases lining up with TRBD1. The CDR3 is 17 residues long. Germline V lookup: CDR1 KGHSH, CDR2 LQKENI. The V and J ends lost 6 bases and 4 bases, in that order; junction bases with no gene match: 12. In nucleotides, the CDR3 is TGTGCCAGCTCGGATTGGGACAGGGGAGTCTTTTACAATGAGCAGTTCTTC. Its translation is CASSDWDRGVFYNEQFF.

The chain has TRBV27 and TRBJ1-2; possible D gene TRBD1, 5 bases. The V end was cut by 7 bases, the J end by 8 bases, with 14 bases between. CDR1 MNHEY and CDR2 SMNVEV come from the germline V gene (reference sequence). The CDR3 runs 12 residues. This CDR3 reads CASTGGGSGYTF. The CDR3 DNA sequence: TGTGCCAGCACGGGGGGGGGTTCGGGCTACACCTTC.

This rearrangement joins TRBV9 to TRBJ1-2; 9 positions match TRBD1. Trimming took 4 bases from V and 4 from J; bases not matched to a gene: 8. Germline CDR1 and CDR2: SGDLS and YYNGEE. This CDR3 is 15 amino acids long. DNA for the CDR3: TGTGCCAGCAGCAAGACAGGGGGACACGGCTATGGCTACACCTTC. Its protein is CASSKTGGHGYGYTF. The complete variable domain, with remaining parts taken from reference TRBV9 and TRBJ1-2, reads DSGVTQTPKHLITATGQRVTLRCSPRSGDLSVYWYQQSLDQGLQFLIQYYNGEERAKGNILERFSAQQFPDLHSELNLSSLELGDSALYFCASSKTGGHGYGYTFGSGTRLTVV.

This clone was recorded a few times. The chain recombines TRBV6-2 or TRBV6-3 with TRBJ1-2, with D possibly TRBD1 on 5 matching bases. The CDR3 is made up of 13 amino acids. CDR1 and CDR2 (germline): MNHEY, SVGEGT. The germline V and J ends were trimmed by 5 bases and 7 bases, with 14 bases remaining between them. CDR3 residues: CASSVGRQGGYTF. For the CDR3, the DNA is TGTGCCAGCAGTGTAGGACGCCAGGGTGGCTACACCTTC.

The rearrangement links TRBV7-9 to TRBJ2-7; no reliable D call. V lost 1 base to trimming and J lost 3 bases, with 4 bases between them. CDR1 and CDR2 (germline): SEHNR, FQNEAQ (reference sequence). The CDR3 spans 12 residues. Here the CDR3 reads CASSLVGYEQYF. For the CDR3, the DNA is TGTGCCAGCAGCTTAGTAGGCTACGAGCAGTACTTC.

This sequence joins TRBV14 and TRBJ2-2; 8 bases fit TRBD2. V gave up 5 bases and J gave up 2 bases; unmatched junction bases: 13. Germline V gene lookup returns CDR1 SGHDN and CDR2 FVKESK. This CDR3 contains 18 residues. The chain's CDR3 is CASSLRTSHSSNTGELFF. The CDR3 DNA is TGTGCCAGCAGCTTGCGGACTAGCCACAGTTCTAACACCGGGGAGCTGTTTTTT.

This clone has only one observation. This chain connects TRBV30 to TRBJ2-2; a possible D gene is TRBD1 (6 bases). Trimming shortened V by 3 bases and J by 4 bases, and 12 bases separated the two germline ends. The germline CDR1 and CDR2 sequences are GTSNPN and SVGIG (reference sequence). CDR3 length: 14 residues. Here the CDR3 reads CAWSGQRSTGELFF. As DNA, the CDR3 is TGTGCCTGGAGCGGACAGAGGAGCACCGGGGAGCTGTTTTTT.

The chain couples TRBV30 to TRBJ1-2; D is ambiguous. V was trimmed by 0 bases and J by 8 bases, leaving 16 bases between them. This CDR3 contains 14 residues. CDR1 is GTSNPN, CDR2 SVGIG, per germline (reference sequence). CDR3 sequence (DNA): TGTGCCTGGAGTGTTATGGAGAATTCGGGGGGCTACACCTTC. It codes for CAWSVMENSGGYTF.

In this sample, this clone turned up once. V is TRBV7-2 and J is TRBJ1-1; tentatively, D is TRBD1 (6 bases). Germline lookup yields CDR1 SGHTA and CDR2 FQGNSA. V was trimmed by 5 bases and J by 4 bases, leaving 23 bases between them. The CDR3 spans 17 residues. The CDR3 loop is CASSPRGGRVRSTEAFF. The CDR3 DNA follows: TGTGCCAGCAGCCCGAGGGGGGGCAGGGTACGGAGCACTGAAGCTTTCTTT.

The V gene is TRBV6-4, the J gene TRBJ2-5; D assignment may be TRBD1 or TRBD2 (6 bases each). The CDR3 sequence is 18 residues long. Trimming pared 9 bases from V and 2 bases from J, leaving 28 bases between. Germline V lookup: CDR1 MRHNA, CDR2 SNTAGT. The DNA for the CDR3 is TGTGCCAGTCATACCGGGGGCCCTATCTTCGCGGAACAAGAGACCCAGTACTTC. Residues: CASHTGGPIFAEQETQYF.

This clone was seen a single time. The genes are TRBV13 and TRBJ2-1; TRBD2 agrees at 13 bases. Per the germline V gene, CDR1 is PRHDT and CDR2 is FYEKMQ (reference sequence). J gave up 6 bases and V 4 bases, and 3 bases lay outside the gene matches. The CDR3 spans 15 residues. DNA for the CDR3: TGTGCCAGCAGCTCGACTAGCGGGGGGATCAATGAGCAGTTCTTC. Translation: CASSSTSGGINEQFF.

Regarding this clone: Other DNA sequences of this sample code for an identical CDR3. V and J are TRBV18 and TRBJ2-3; no firm D call. This CDR3 contains 11 residues. Germline V gives CDR1 KGHSH, CDR2 LQKENI. Deletions cut 3 bases from V and 6 bases from J, with 4 bases between. The CDR3 sequence is CASSPTDTQYF. CDR3 DNA sequence: TGTGCCAGCTCACCGACGGATACGCAGTATTTT.

This sequence joins TRBV6-6 and TRBJ1-1, with D tentatively TRBD1 (5 bases). Trimming took 7 bases from V and 5 from J, leaving 14 bases between them. CDR3 length equals 13 residues. Per germline, CDR1 MNHNY and CDR2 SVGAGI (reference sequence). The CDR3 nucleotides read TGTGCCAGCACCCAACAAAGACAGACTGAAGCTTTCTTT. Its protein is CASTQQRQTEAFF.

The chain recombines TRBV6-2 or TRBV6-3 with TRBJ2-3; D perhaps matches TRBD2 (5 bases). Trimming took off 0 bases at V and 6 bases at J, with 16 bases between the two ends. The germline CDR1 and CDR2 sequences are MNHEY and SVGEGT. CDR3 length equals 16 residues. The CDR3 protein is CASSYSAAVQLDTQYF. The CDR3 bases are TGTGCCAGCAGTTACTCAGCGGCAGTCCAGTTGGATACGCAGTATTTT.

The chain has TRBV6-5 and TRBJ1-1; TRBD1 agrees at 8 bases. CDR3 length: 14 residues. The germline CDR1 and CDR2 sequences are MNHEY and SVGAGI. Trimming at V came to 7 bases and at J to 7 bases, leaving 11 bases not matched to a gene. Here the CDR3 DNA reads TGTGCCAGCACCCCTCAGGGGGCGTTCGTTGAAGCTTTCTTT. Protein: CASTPQGAFVEAFF.

The chain is built from TRBV7-2 and TRBJ1-5; TRBD1 matches 11 bases. The CDR3 is made up of 18 amino acids. Germline CDR1 is SGHTA and CDR2 is FQGNSA. J was trimmed by 3 bases and V by 3 bases; bases with no gene match: 10. CDR3 loop: CASSLSAGTGGNNQPQHF. CDR3 nucleotides: TGTGCCAGCAGCTTGTCCGCGGGGACAGGGGGAAACAATCAGCCCCAGCATTTT.